The 25 T cell receptor beta chains given below trace back to one sample, sequenced in a study of CD8 T cells in Susac syndrome. Reverse transcription of roughly 0.5 to 1 ug RNA used random hexamers. TCRdb independently ran MiXCR on the immunoSEQ multiplex PCR reads; one entry per CDR3 protein. The profile shows more than 65,000 distinct CDR3 sequences, roughly 94% of them singletons. Sequencing was performed on CD8+ T cells from PBMCs. The receptors shown here come from a human donor with Susac syndrome.

The rearrangement uses TRBV29-1 and TRBJ2-1; 9 bases are shared with TRBD2. V lost 2 bases to trimming and J lost 7 bases; unmatched junction nucleotides: 12. Germline CDR1 SQVTM, CDR2 ANQGSEA. The CDR3 spans 16 residues. The DNA of the CDR3 is TGCAGCGTTGAATCCCCCTTTAGCGGGAGTTTTAATGAGCAGTTCTTC. Its translation is CSVESPFSGSFNEQFF.

The chain uses TRBV15 and TRBJ2-1; TRBD2 matches at 11 bases. The V and J ends lost 2 bases and 6 bases, in that order; junction bases with no gene match: 9. This CDR3 is 17 amino acids long. Germline CDR1 is LNHNV and CDR2 is YYDKDF (reference sequence). The CDR3 sequence: CATSRPMIAGGINEQFF. In DNA, the CDR3 is TGTGCCACCAGCAGACCCATGATAGCGGGAGGGATCAATGAGCAGTTCTTC. Drawing the rest from reference TRBV15 and TRBJ2-1, the complete variable domain is DAMVIQNPRYQVTQFGKPVTLSCSQTLNHNVMYWYQQKSSQAPKLLFHYYDKDFNNEADTPDNFQSRRPNTSFCFLDIRSPGLGDTAMYLCATSRPMIAGGINEQFFGPGTRLTVL.

V and J are TRBV6-1 and TRBJ2-5, with 8 bases aligning to TRBD2. V was clipped by 5 bases and J by 1 base; unmatched bases: 9. Germline V gene data show CDR1 as MNHNS and CDR2 as SASEGT. The CDR3 is made up of 16 amino acids. CDR3 DNA sequence: TGTGCCAGCAGTCCTCAAGCGGGAGTAGGCCAAGAGACCCAGTACTTC. Its protein product is CASSPQAGVGQETQYF.

The V and J genes are TRBV4-1 and TRBJ1-5; no definite D call. The CDR3 has 15 residues. CDR1 MGHRA and CDR2 YSYEKL come from the germline V gene. Trimming pared 1 base from V and 5 bases from J, leaving 12 bases between. CDR3 region: CASSQATSPYQPQHF. CDR3 bases: TGCGCCAGCAGCCAAGCGACCAGCCCCTATCAGCCCCAGCATTTT.

This chain links TRBV20-1 with TRBJ2-7; D is unresolved. The V and J ends lost 0 bases and 1 base respectively, with 7 bases between them. CDR3 length equals 13 residues. CDR1 is DFQATT, CDR2 SNEGSKA, per germline (reference sequence). CDR3 amino acids: CSARDLGSYEQYF. DNA for the CDR3: TGCAGTGCTAGAGATTTAGGGTCCTACGAGCAGTACTTC.

V usage is TRBV15 and J usage is TRBJ2-3; D call uncertain. V lost 6 bases, J lost 5 bases, and 9 bases lay in between. CDR1 LNHNV and CDR2 YYDKDF come from the germline V gene (reference sequence). The CDR3 totals 12 residues. CDR3 DNA sequence: TGTGCCACCAGAGGTCTTGTAGATACGCAGTATTTT. Amino acid sequence: CATRGLVDTQYF. Combining the CDR3 with reference TRBV15 and TRBJ2-3 gives the whole variable domain DAMVIQNPRYQVTQFGKPVTLSCSQTLNHNVMYWYQQKSSQAPKLLFHYYDKDFNNEADTPDNFQSRRPNTSFCFLDIRSPGLGDTAMYLCATRGLVDTQYFGPGTRLTVL.

The table lists this clonotype with a count of one. This chain links TRBV12-3 or TRBV12-4 with TRBJ2-3; the D is unclear. This CDR3 is 14 amino acids long. Trimming left V 3 bases short and J 2 bases short, with 9 bases between. DNA of the CDR3: TGTGCCAGCAGTTTGGTGGGGTCCACAGATACGCAGTATTTT. Encoded protein: CASSLVGSTDTQYF.

The chain carries TRBV27 and TRBJ2-1, with D possibly matching TRBD2 (6 bases). The CDR3 extends over 15 amino acids. Germline loops: CDR1 MNHEY, CDR2 SMNVEV (reference sequence). Deletions cut 2 bases from V and 6 bases from J, with 14 bases between. CDR3 in DNA: TGTGCCAGCAGTTTAAATAGCGGAACTTCCAATGAGCAGTTCTTC. This sequence encodes CASSLNSGTSNEQFF.

The chain recombines TRBV5-6 with TRBJ1-2, with a tentative D call TRBD1 (5 bases). Germline CDR1 SGHDT, CDR2 YYEEEE. CDR3 length equals 14 residues. Between the trimmed V and J ends, which lost 0 bases and 2 bases, there was a span of 8 bases. As DNA, the CDR3 is TGTGCCAGCAGCTTGGAGGGGCTGAACTATGGCTACACCTTC. Amino acids: CASSLEGLNYGYTF.

This sequence joins TRBV4-1 and TRBJ2-1; D is perhaps TRBD1 (5 bases). With 3 bases removed from V and 7 bases from J, the gap between germline ends came to 7 bases. The CDR3 extends over 12 amino acids. Germline-derived CDR1 and CDR2 are MGHRA and YSYEKL. The CDR3 reads CASSQQGNEQFF. The CDR3 DNA is TGCGCCAGCAGCCAGCAGGGAAATGAGCAGTTCTTC.

The table lists this clonotype with a few counts. This rearrangement joins TRBV7-2 to TRBJ2-7; D call uncertain. The V and J ends lost 5 bases and 3 bases respectively, with 14 bases between them. CDR3 length equals 14 residues. From germline, CDR1 is SGHTA and CDR2 FQGNSA. CDR3: CASSLTGPGYEQYF. In DNA form, the CDR3 reads TGTGCCAGCAGCCTAACCGGACCAGGCTACGAGCAGTACTTC.

The gene calls are TRBV7-9 and TRBJ2-1; D remains ambiguous. V was shortened by 4 bases and J by 6 bases, with 16 bases between the two germline ends. The CDR3 totals 15 residues. In germline, CDR1 is SEHNR, CDR2 FQNEAQ (reference sequence). CDR3 region: CASSSLGDGINEQFF. CDR3 coding DNA: TGTGCCAGCAGCTCACTCGGTGACGGAATCAATGAGCAGTTCTTC.

The rearrangement links TRBV6-5 to TRBJ2-5; possibly TRBD2 for D (6 bases). V was cut by 0 bases and J by 2 bases, with 16 bases left in between. The CDR3 length is 17 residues. CDR1 and CDR2 (germline): MNHEY, SVGAGI. This chain's CDR3 is CASSYSHPDYSQETQYF. The CDR3 bases are TGTGCCAGCAGTTACTCGCATCCGGACTATTCACAAGAGACCCAGTACTTC.

The chain links TRBV4-2 to TRBJ2-3, with 7 bases that match TRBD2. The germline gives CDR1 LGHNA, CDR2 YNFKEQ. V gave up 0 bases and J gave up 3 bases; unmatched junction bases: 6. The CDR3 is made up of 16 amino acids. In nucleotides, the CDR3 is TGTGCCAGCAGCCAAGAGGCTAGCGGATATACAGATACGCAGTATTTT. It translates to CASSQEASGYTDTQYF.

The chain combines TRBV6-5 with TRBJ2-7, with a weak D call TRBD2 (5 bases). The CDR3 runs to 12 residues. Germline assignment: CDR1 MNHEY and CDR2 SVGAGI. The ends were cut back, 5 bases at V and 5 bases at J, with 10 bases in the middle. CDR3 sequence reads: CASSPGMDEQYF. DNA of the CDR3: TGTGCCAGCAGTCCGGGGATGGACGAGCAGTACTTC.

The rearrangement joins TRBV6-5 to TRBJ2-7, with TRBD1 as a possible D gene (5 bases). The V and J ends lost 7 bases and 3 bases respectively, with 16 bases between them. Germline V gene data show CDR1 as MNHEY and CDR2 as SVGAGI. The CDR3 has 14 amino acids. Here the CDR3 reads CASTQTAPLYEQYF. CDR3 bases: TGTGCCAGCACCCAGACAGCGCCGCTCTACGAGCAGTACTTC.

This sequence joins TRBV5-1 and TRBJ1-4; 8 bases are a match to TRBD1. Germline V lookup: CDR1 SGHRS, CDR2 YFSETQ. With 3 bases clipped from V and 3 bases from J, the junction kept 4 bases outside the gene matches. The CDR3 runs 15 residues. In DNA, the CDR3 is TGCGCCAGCAGCTGGATGACAGGGGCTAATGAAAAACTGTTTTTT. It yields the protein CASSWMTGANEKLFF.

V gene TRBV15 combines with J gene TRBJ2-7; a possible D gene is TRBD2 (6 bases). Germline values: CDR1 LNHNV, CDR2 YYDKDF (reference sequence). The V gene lost 5 bases and the J gene lost 3 bases, with 11 bases spanning the gap. This CDR3 is built from 13 residues. CDR3 protein: CATSDSGYYEQYF. The CDR3 DNA reads TGTGCCACCAGCGATAGCGGATACTACGAGCAGTACTTC. Combining the CDR3 with reference TRBV15 and TRBJ2-7 gives the whole variable domain DAMVIQNPRYQVTQFGKPVTLSCSQTLNHNVMYWYQQKSSQAPKLLFHYYDKDFNNEADTPDNFQSRRPNTSFCFLDIRSPGLGDTAMYLCATSDSGYYEQYFGPGTRLTVT.

The V gene is TRBV6-5, the J gene TRBJ2-7, with TRBD1 as a possible D gene (6 bases). CDR1 and CDR2 from the germline V gene are MNHEY and SVGAGI. V lost 5 bases and J 0 bases, leaving 11 bases between the germline ends. The CDR3 spans 14 residues. In DNA form, the CDR3 reads TGTGCCAGCAGTATACAGGGAACCTCCTACGAGCAGTACTTC. Translating gives CASSIQGTSYEQYF.

The chain employs TRBV6-5 and TRBJ1-2; maybe TRBD1 (6 bases). This CDR3 contains 15 residues. Trimming took 2 bases from V and 2 from J, leaving 12 bases between them. Germline values: CDR1 MNHEY, CDR2 SVGAGI. The CDR3 sequence is CASSYADSPNYGYTF. DNA for the CDR3: TGTGCCAGCAGTTACGCGGACAGTCCGAACTATGGCTACACCTTC.

This chain joins TRBV7-9 and TRBJ1-2, with 7 bases aligning to TRBD1. There are 15 residues in the CDR3. V lost 5 bases, J lost 2 bases, and 8 bases stayed unmatched. Germline values: CDR1 SEHNR, CDR2 FQNEAQ (reference sequence). The CDR3 sequence: CASSPGGTENYGYTF. Written as DNA, the CDR3 is TGTGCCAGCAGCCCTGGGGGGACAGAAAACTATGGCTACACCTTC.

The V gene is TRBV7-8, the J gene TRBJ2-5; a possible D gene is TRBD2 (7 bases). Trimming cost V 5 bases and J 2 bases, with 15 bases left between them. Germline assignment: CDR1 SGHVS and CDR2 FQNEAQ. CDR3 length: 15 amino acids. The CDR3 nucleotides read TGTGCCAGCAGCCAGTCCGGGGGGCAACAAGAGACCCAGTACTTC. Amino acid sequence: CASSQSGGQQETQYF.

This chain connects TRBV7-9 to TRBJ2-7, with D uncertain. V was cut by 5 bases and J by 2 bases, with 13 bases left in between. The CDR3 is made up of 14 amino acids. The germline V gene has CDR1 SEHNR and CDR2 FQNEAQ (reference sequence). This CDR3 reads CASSPPWGAYEQYF. CDR3 in DNA: TGTGCCAGCAGCCCCCCATGGGGTGCCTACGAGCAGTACTTC.

The chain uses TRBV4-3 and TRBJ2-1; D gene uncertain. Per germline, CDR1 LGHNA and CDR2 YSLEER. This CDR3 region has 16 residues. V was pared by 0 bases and J by 0 bases, with 9 bases between. CDR3 DNA sequence: TGCGCCAGCAGCCAAGATTTGAGGAGCTCCTACAATGAGCAGTTCTTC. Its translation: CASSQDLRSSYNEQFF.

The chain carries TRBV2 and TRBJ1-2, with D unclear. Trimming stripped 10 bases from V and 4 bases from J, with 16 bases between. Germline V gene lookup returns CDR1 SNHLY and CDR2 FYNNEI. The CDR3 consists of 13 residues. The CDR3 DNA follows: TGTGCCAACTTACCGGGAACCTCCTATGGCTACACCTTC. It codes for CANLPGTSYGYTF.